The clone carrying this T cell receptor (beta chain) was observed a handful of times. Data came from immunoSEQ multiplex PCR; TCRdb stores just in-frame clones and leaves some out. The data contain 300,000 to 400,000 clones, around 89% of them singletons. Treatment indicated: some 20 received Ad26.COV2.S at low or high dose, single or two shots; about 5 received placebo; per-sample allocation not given. On day 63 after the first injection, vaccine and placebo recipients gave samples. The sample originates from a study of Ad26.COV2.S vaccination and SARS-CoV-2 variants. This receptor was identified in a person aged 18 to 59 who received the Ad26.COV2.S COVID-19 vaccine or a placebo. The sequenced sample was peripheral blood, obtained in a trial of Ad26.COV2.S vaccine versus placebo.

In DNA form, the CDR3 reads TGTGCCAGTAGTATTGACAGGGAGACTGGAAACACCATATATTTT. Protein product: CASSIDRETGNTIYF. The chain uses TRBV19 and TRBJ1-3, with 7 bases aligning to TRBD1. Germline assignment: CDR1 LNHDA and CDR2 SQIVND (reference sequence). V dropped 3 bases and J dropped 2; count of bases not matched to a gene: 4. The CDR3 loop spans 15 amino acids.